This TCR beta chain was obtained from a study of a mutant IDH1 vaccine in newly diagnosed glioma. For the study at large: Treated patients showed a male proportion of around 62%, a female proportion of roughly 40%, and a mean age of 40.4 years.

Profiling relied on immunoSEQ multiplex PCR, and the TCRdb table lists in-frame clones only, not all of them. The sample includes about 36,000 clones, approximately 80% of them seen just once. Study-level results: Of the patients, about 95% had vaccine-induced immune responses.

The CDR3 totals 12 residues. Per the germline V gene, CDR1 is SGHAT and CDR2 is FQDESV (reference sequence). V gave up 7 bases and J gave up 7 bases, with 11 bases separating them. Time point meaning: week 5, during vaccination. What each vaccine dose contained was 300 ug of mutant IDH1 20-mer peptide, accompanied by topical imiquimod. New WHO grade 3 or 4 astrocytomas that were IDH1-mutant and ATRX-lost occurred in the donors. Of note for this clone: Its antigen is unidentified.

The source of this sequence is a man aged 45 to 65 with glioma. Sequencing was performed on PBMCs, taken from a glioma patient whose treatment included an IDH1 peptide vaccine. The chain joins TRBV11-1 to TRBJ2-1; D might be TRBD1 (5 bases). The CDR3 DNA reads as TGTGCCAGCACCTTGACAGTGAATGAGCAGTTCTTC. Residues: CASTLTVNEQFF.